The next 4 T cell receptor beta chains were all read from a single sample in a study of cytomegalovirus exposure and HLA in healthy donors. Produced via immunoSEQ multiplex PCR; TCRdb's table is partial and in-frame only. The sample includes about 110,000 clones, about 88% of them seen just once. Material: PBMCs. Receptors originate from a woman aged 18-30 years in good health and CMV-seropositive.

The J gene is TRBJ2-3, the V gene TRBV27; D remains unclear. This CDR3 contains 13 residues. V gave up 3 bases and J gave up 1 base, with 5 bases separating them. Germline assignment: CDR1 MNHEY and CDR2 SMNVEV (reference sequence). This CDR3 reads CASSLAGTDTQYF. The CDR3 DNA is TGTGCCAGCAGTTTGGCAGGCACAGATACGCAGTATTTT.

The chain recombines TRBV2 with TRBJ2-1, with TRBD2 matching 10 bases. CDR1 is SNHLY and CDR2 is FYNNEI in the germline V gene. There are 15 residues in the CDR3. Here the CDR3 reads CAKTGSGGSRNEQFF. As DNA, the CDR3 is TGTGCAAAAACGGGTAGCGGGGGGTCCCGGAATGAGCAGTTCTTC.

V and J are TRBV11-2 and TRBJ2-5; D not resolved. Trimming took off 0 bases at V and 1 base at J, with 9 bases between the two ends. In germline, CDR1 is SGHAT, CDR2 FQNNGV. This CDR3 is built from 15 residues. CDR3 DNA: TGTGCCAGCAGCTTAGAAGACACTTCCCAAGAGACCCAGTACTTC. This translates into CASSLEDTSQETQYF.

A single count supports this clone. V gene TRBV6-1 combines with J gene TRBJ1-1; TRBD1 aligns across 12 bases. CDR1 MNHNS and CDR2 SASEGT come from the germline V gene. J gave up 8 bases and V 4 bases, and 8 bases lay outside the gene matches. The CDR3 contains 15 residues. Written as DNA, the CDR3 is TGTGCCAGCAGTGTCACCGGGACAGGGGGCTTGGAAGCTTTCTTT. It encodes CASSVTGTGGLEAFF.